This T cell receptor beta chain emerged from a study of T cells in Graves' hyperthyroidism and ophthalmopathy. Across the study: Before treatment of any kind, peripheral blood was taken at initial diagnosis.

Patients aged 18 to 65 had newly diagnosed hyperthyroidism that had lasted under 2 months. Amplification yielded TCR beta CDR3 regions, with RNA transcripts as the source. HTBI primers were the set used in a first-round RT-PCR of the TCR CDR3. TCRdb reanalysed the multiplex PCR reads using MiXCR and keeps one entry per CDR3 protein. The data contain some 560,000 distinct CDR3 sequences, approximately 14% of them singletons. Germline lookup yields CDR1 MNHEY and CDR2 SVGEGT. The CDR3 is 16 residues long. V gave up 1 base and J gave up 5 bases, with 17 bases separating them. The chain carries TRBV6-2 or TRBV6-3 and TRBJ1-2, with D possibly being TRBD1 (5 bases). Material: blood. This clonotype was obtained from a woman aged 25 to 39 with Graves' hyperthyroidism. The CDR3 coding sequence is TGTGCCAGCAGTTACTTGCGGACGCAGGGAGATTATGGCTACACCTTC. Translation: CASSYLRTQGDYGYTF.